The rows below give T cell receptor beta chains drawn from one sample of a study of blood T cell repertoires in COVID-19. The protocol was immunoSEQ multiplex PCR, while the TCRdb copy is restricted to in-frame clones and leaves out a portion. The sample consists of about 100,000 clones, around four fifths of them appearing once. Sequencing used peripheral blood. These receptor sequences come from a man in his 70s with active or convalescent COVID-19. The CDR3 runs from the conserved cysteine through the conserved F or W. The order of the fields is V gene, J gene, D gene, clone size, CDR3 protein, CDR3 DNA. The D gene is left open where the match is weak. Clone size is stated in some rows and not others, as once, few, many or a class when expanded.

>TRBV19|TRBJ2-1|NA|once
CASGWNEQFF
TGTGCCAGCGGGTGGAATGAGCAGTTCTTC
>TRBV7-2|TRBJ2-7|NA|few
CASSLVQNEQYF
TGTGCCAGCAGCTTAGTTCAGAACGAGCAGTACTTC
>TRBV19|TRBJ1-1|NA|once
CASSQQASTEAFF
TGTGCCAGTAGTCAACAGGCCTCCACTGAAGCTTTCTTT
>TRBV6-5|TRBJ1-1|NA|NA
CASSYGEGILAFF
TGTGCCAGCAGTTACGGGGAGGGGATTTTAGCTTTCTTT
>TRBV7-2|TRBJ2-7|TRBD2|NA
CASSLPTSGRALFSYEQYF
TGTGCCAGCAGCTTACCGACTAGCGGGAGGGCCCTCTTCTCCTACGAGCAGTACTTC
>TRBV30|TRBJ2-1|TRBD2|NA
CAWSVWSSGSEYEQFF
TGTGCCTGGAGTGTATGGTCTAGCGGGAGTGAGTATGAGCAGTTCTTC
>TRBV6-6|TRBJ2-7|NA|NA
CASSRTGLEKREQYF
TGTGCCAGCAGTCGCACTGGGCTCGAGAAACGCGAGCAGTACTTC
>TRBV7-3|TRBJ2-2|NA|NA
CASSPRTGRMNGELFF
TGTGCCAGCAGCCCCAGGACTGGTCGAATGAACGGGGAGCTGTTTTTT
>TRBV11-2|TRBJ2-1|TRBD2|NA
CASSLALAANEQFF
TGTGCCAGCAGCTTAGCACTAGCGGCTAATGAGCAGTTCTTC
>TRBV5-1|TRBJ2-1|TRBD1|NA
CASSLWGQGYEQFF
TGCGCCAGCAGCTTGTGGGGACAGGGATATGAGCAGTTCTTC
>TRBV10-3|TRBJ2-1|NA|NA
CASQIQGSRNEQFF
TGTGCCTCCCAGATCCAGGGCAGTCGCAATGAGCAGTTCTTC
>TRBV25-1|TRBJ2-5|TRBD1|NA
CASSDKGARETQYF
TGTGCCAGCAGTGATAAGGGGGCCCGGGAGACCCAGTACTTC
>TRBV7-6|TRBJ2-2|TRBD2|NA
CASSFGGGKTGELFF
TGTGCCAGCAGCTTTGGCGGGGGAAAGACCGGGGAGCTGTTTTTT
>TRBV9|TRBJ1-6|NA|NA
CASSIRAFNSPLHF
TGTGCCAGCAGCATCAGGGCCTTTAATTCACCCCTCCACTTT
>TRBV7-2|TRBJ2-7|TRBD2|NA
CASSSTVTSSHEQYF
TGTGCCAGCAGCTCGACGGTGACTAGCTCCCACGAGCAGTACTTC
>TRBV25-1|TRBJ2-7|TRBD1|NA
CASSESSGDRAHEQYF
TGTGCCAGCAGTGAATCAAGTGGGGACAGGGCTCACGAGCAGTACTTC
>TRBV3-1/TRBV3-2|TRBJ2-3|TRBD2|once
CASSHPLAGGSTDTQYF
TGTGCCAGCAGCCACCCCTTGGCGGGAGGGAGCACAGATACGCAGTATTTT
>TRBV25-1|TRBJ2-1|TRBD2|NA
CASSDSGSPLSGQFF
TGTGCCAGCAGTGATAGCGGGAGCCCACTATCGGGGCAGTTCTTC
>TRBV6-1|TRBJ2-1|TRBD1|NA
CASSENPGGLNEQFF
TGTGCCAGCAGTGAAAACCCAGGGGGCCTCAATGAGCAGTTCTTC
>TRBV18|TRBJ2-7|TRBD2|NA
CASSLLAGEEQYF
TGTGCCAGCTCATTACTAGCGGGAGAAGAGCAGTACTTC
>TRBV29-1|TRBJ2-3|NA|NA
CSVWGEVTDTQYF
TGCAGCGTTTGGGGGGAAGTAACAGATACGCAGTATTTT
>TRBV18|TRBJ1-1|TRBD1|NA
CASSPGTGDEAFF
TGTGCCAGCTCCCCCGGGACAGGCGACGAAGCTTTCTTT
>TRBV14|TRBJ2-7|TRBD2|NA
CASSLLGRGREQYF
TGTGCCAGCAGTCTCCTAGGGCGGGGGAGGGAGCAGTACTTC
>TRBV12-3/TRBV12-4|TRBJ1-5|NA|NA
CASSLTGRHQHF
TGTGCCAGCAGTCTGACAGGCCGGCACCAGCATTTT
>TRBV14|TRBJ1-1|NA|few
CASSPRPGGRVWAFF
TGTGCCAGCAGCCCACGCCCAGGAGGGAGGGTATGGGCTTTCTTT
>TRBV5-1|TRBJ1-1|NA|NA
CASSRDIAGPTNTEAFF
TGCGCCAGCAGCCGAGATATTGCAGGGCCCACGAACACTGAAGCTTTCTTT
>TRBV6-1|TRBJ1-3|NA|NA
CASSEGAGNTIYF
TGTGCCAGCAGTGAAGGGGCAGGAAACACCATATATTTT
>TRBV4-1|TRBJ2-1|TRBD2|NA
CASSQHQGTSGTYNEQFF
TGCGCCAGCAGCCAACATCAAGGGACTAGCGGTACCTACAATGAGCAGTTCTTC
>TRBV9|TRBJ2-5|NA|NA
CASSPGGWETQYF
TGTGCCAGCAGCCCGGGGGGCTGGGAGACCCAGTACTTC
>TRBV28|TRBJ2-7|NA|NA
CASSDGGYEQYF
TGTGCCAGCAGTGACGGGGGCTACGAGCAGTACTTC
>TRBV24-1|TRBJ2-6|NA|NA
CATSDVRSGANVLTF
TGTGCCACCAGCGATGTTCGCTCTGGGGCCAACGTCCTGACTTTC
>TRBV4-3|TRBJ1-5|NA|NA
CASSQETGRNQPQHF
TGCGCCAGCAGCCAAGAGACAGGACGCAATCAGCCCCAGCATTTT
>TRBV7-2|TRBJ2-3|TRBD1|NA
CASSLVSRGPADTQYF
TGTGCCAGCAGCTTAGTTTCCAGGGGGCCAGCAGATACGCAGTATTTT
>TRBV4-2|TRBJ2-5|TRBD1|few
CASSRGQSEVETQYF
TGTGCCAGCAGCCGGGGACAGTCAGAAGTCGAGACCCAGTACTTC
>TRBV5-4|TRBJ2-7|TRBD1|NA
CASSPAGTGGTYEQYF
TGTGCCAGCAGCCCTGCCGGGACAGGGGGAACCTACGAGCAGTACTTC
>TRBV7-9|TRBJ2-2|TRBD2|NA
CASSTGGKNTGELFF
TGTGCCAGCAGCACCGGGGGGAAGAACACCGGGGAGCTGTTTTTT
>TRBV14|TRBJ2-7|NA|NA
CASSLLGTTYEQYF
TGTGCCAGCAGCCTACTAGGGACAACCTACGAGCAGTACTTC
>TRBV7-6|TRBJ2-1|TRBD2|few
CASSEQAGYTYNEQFF
TGTGCCAGCAGCGAACAAGCGGGGTATACCTACAATGAGCAGTTCTTC
>TRBV28|TRBJ2-1|TRBD2|NA
CASSLTSGPYNEQFF
TGTGCCAGCAGTTTGACTAGCGGACCCTACAATGAGCAGTTCTTC
>TRBV5-4|TRBJ2-3|TRBD2|NA
CASSFRTSGDTQYF
TGTGCCAGCAGCTTTAGGACTAGCGGAGATACGCAGTATTTT
>TRBV5-4|TRBJ1-1|TRBD1|NA
CASSTGTGWTEAFF
TGTGCCAGCAGCACCGGGACAGGGTGGACTGAAGCTTTCTTT
>TRBV6-2/TRBV6-3|TRBJ1-5|NA|NA
CASSYQNQPQHF
TGTGCCAGCAGTTACCAGAATCAGCCCCAGCATTTT
>TRBV5-4|TRBJ1-2|TRBD1|NA
CASRPQGMNYGYTF
TGTGCCAGCAGGCCACAGGGGATGAACTATGGCTACACCTTC
>TRBV18|TRBJ1-5|NA|NA
CASSPGRSNQPQHF
TGTGCCAGCTCCCCGGGAAGGAGCAATCAGCCCCAGCATTTT
>TRBV13|TRBJ2-3|NA|few
CASSVTGGVDTQYF
TGTGCCAGCAGCGTAACAGGGGGGGTGGATACGCAGTATTTT
>TRBV28|TRBJ1-2|NA|NA
CASSLMQVHNYGYTF
TGTGCCAGCAGTTTAATGCAGGTACATAACTATGGCTACACCTTC
>TRBV7-2|TRBJ2-3|TRBD1|NA
CASSRTGVSTDTQYF
TGTGCCAGCAGCCGCACAGGGGTCAGCACAGATACGCAGTATTTT
>TRBV12-3/TRBV12-4|TRBJ2-7|NA|NA
CASSFGQDYEQYF
TGTGCCAGCAGTTTTGGGCAGGACTACGAGCAGTACTTC
>TRBV3-1/TRBV3-2|TRBJ2-7|TRBD2|once
CASSHRGGSDEQYF
TGTGCCAGCAGCCATAGGGGAGGGTCAGACGAGCAGTACTTC
>TRBV7-2|TRBJ2-5|NA|NA
CASSLDTYPQETQYF
TGTGCCAGCAGCTTGGACACATACCCCCAAGAGACCCAGTACTTC